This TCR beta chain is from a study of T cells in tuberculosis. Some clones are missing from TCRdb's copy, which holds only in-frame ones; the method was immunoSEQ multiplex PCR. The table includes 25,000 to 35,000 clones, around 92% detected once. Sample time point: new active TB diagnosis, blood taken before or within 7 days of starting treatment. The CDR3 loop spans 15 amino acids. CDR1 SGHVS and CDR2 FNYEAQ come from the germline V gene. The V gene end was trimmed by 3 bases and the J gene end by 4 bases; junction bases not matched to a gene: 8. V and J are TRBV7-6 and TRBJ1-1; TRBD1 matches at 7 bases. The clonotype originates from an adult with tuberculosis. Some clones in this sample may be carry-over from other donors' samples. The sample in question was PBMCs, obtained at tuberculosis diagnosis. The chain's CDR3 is CASSFLRGESTEAFF. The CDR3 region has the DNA TGTGCCAGCAGCTTCCTCAGGGGGGAAAGCACTGAAGCTTTCTTT.